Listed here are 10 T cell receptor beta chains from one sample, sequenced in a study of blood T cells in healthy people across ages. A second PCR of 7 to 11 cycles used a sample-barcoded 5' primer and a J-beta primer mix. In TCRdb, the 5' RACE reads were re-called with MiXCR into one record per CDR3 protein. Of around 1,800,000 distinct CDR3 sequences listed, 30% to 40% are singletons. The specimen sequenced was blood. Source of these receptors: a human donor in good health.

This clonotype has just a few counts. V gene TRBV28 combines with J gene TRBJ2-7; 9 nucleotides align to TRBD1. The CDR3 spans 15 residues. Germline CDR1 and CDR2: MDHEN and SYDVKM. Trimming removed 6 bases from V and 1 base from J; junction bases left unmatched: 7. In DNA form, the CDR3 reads TGTGCCAGCAGCCGCGGGACAGGGACTTCCTACGAGCAGTACTTC. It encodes CASSRGTGTSYEQYF.

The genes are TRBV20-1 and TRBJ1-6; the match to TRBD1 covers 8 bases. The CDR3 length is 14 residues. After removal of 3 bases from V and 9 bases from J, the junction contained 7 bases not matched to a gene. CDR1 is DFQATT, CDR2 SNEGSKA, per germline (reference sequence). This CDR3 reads CSASTGQGASPLHF. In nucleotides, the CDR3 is TGCAGTGCTAGTACAGGACAGGGAGCTTCACCCCTCCACTTT.

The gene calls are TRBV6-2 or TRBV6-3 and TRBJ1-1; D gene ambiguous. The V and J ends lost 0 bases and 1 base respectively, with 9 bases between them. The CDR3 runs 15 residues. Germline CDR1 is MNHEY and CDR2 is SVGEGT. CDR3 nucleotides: TGTGCCAGCAGTTACTCGGAGTTTTGGAACACTGAAGCTTTCTTT. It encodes CASSYSEFWNTEAFF.

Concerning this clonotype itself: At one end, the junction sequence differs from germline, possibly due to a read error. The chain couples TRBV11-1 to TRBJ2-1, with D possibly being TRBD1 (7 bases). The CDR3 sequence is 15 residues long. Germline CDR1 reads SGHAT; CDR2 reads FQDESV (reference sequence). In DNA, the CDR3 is TGTGCCAGCAGTTTCGACAGGGACTTCAGCAATGAGCGGTTCTTC. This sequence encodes CASSFDRDFSNERFF.

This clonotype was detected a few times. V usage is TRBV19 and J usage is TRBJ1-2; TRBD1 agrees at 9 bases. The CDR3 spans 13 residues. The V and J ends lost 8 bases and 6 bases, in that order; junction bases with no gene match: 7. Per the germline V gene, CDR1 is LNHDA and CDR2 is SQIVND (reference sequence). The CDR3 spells CASEPGQGDGYTF. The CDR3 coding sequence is TGTGCCAGTGAACCGGGACAGGGAGATGGCTACACCTTC. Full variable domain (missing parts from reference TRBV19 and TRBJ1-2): DGGITQSPKYLFRKEGQNVTLSCEQNLNHDAMYWYRQDPGQGLRLIYYSQIVNDFQKGDIAEGYSVSREKKESFPLTVTSAQKNPTAFYLCASEPGQGDGYTFGSGTRLTVV.

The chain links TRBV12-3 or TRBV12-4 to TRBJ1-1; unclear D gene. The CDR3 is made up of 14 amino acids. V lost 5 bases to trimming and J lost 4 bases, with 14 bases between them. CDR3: CASSLNSASTEAFF. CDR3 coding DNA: TGTGCCAGCAGTCTCAATTCGGCAAGCACTGAAGCTTTCTTT.

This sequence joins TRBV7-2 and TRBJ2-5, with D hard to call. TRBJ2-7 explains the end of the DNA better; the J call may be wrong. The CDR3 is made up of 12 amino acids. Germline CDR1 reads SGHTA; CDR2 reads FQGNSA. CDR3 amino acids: CASSPRFGEQYF. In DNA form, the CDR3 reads TGTGCCAGCAGTCCTCGGTTTGGCGAGCAGTACTTC.

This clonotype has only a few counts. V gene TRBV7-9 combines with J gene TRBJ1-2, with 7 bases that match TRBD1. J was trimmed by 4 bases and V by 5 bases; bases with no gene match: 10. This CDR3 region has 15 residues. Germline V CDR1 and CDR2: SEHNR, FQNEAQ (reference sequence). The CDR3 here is CASSTAEGAFYGYTF. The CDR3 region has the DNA TGTGCCAGCAGCACTGCAGAGGGGGCGTTCTATGGCTACACCTTC.

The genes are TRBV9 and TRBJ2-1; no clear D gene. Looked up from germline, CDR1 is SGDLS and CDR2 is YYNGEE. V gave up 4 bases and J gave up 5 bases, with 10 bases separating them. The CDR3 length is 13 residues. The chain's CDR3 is CASSPRRNNEQFF. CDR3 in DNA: TGTGCCAGCAGCCCCCGTCGGAACAATGAGCAGTTCTTC.

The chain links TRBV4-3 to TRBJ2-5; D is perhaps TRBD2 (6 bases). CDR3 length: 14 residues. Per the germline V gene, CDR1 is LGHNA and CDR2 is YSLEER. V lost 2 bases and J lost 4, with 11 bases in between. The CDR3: CASSQFYGGETQYF. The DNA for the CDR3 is TGCGCCAGCAGCCAATTTTACGGGGGAGAGACCCAGTACTTC.